This TCR beta chain derives from a study of blood T cell repertoires in COVID-19. This table comes from immunoSEQ multiplex PCR, and its TCRdb copy is limited to in-frame clones, with some not included. The sample contains about 300,000 clones, 87% of which appear only once. Germline-derived CDR1 and CDR2 are MNHEY and SVGEGT. V was clipped by 1 base and J by 2 bases, with 21 bases between them. The CDR3 contains 19 residues. Sequenced sample: PBMCs or T cells enriched from blood (not recorded which). The chain couples TRBV6-2 or TRBV6-3 to TRBJ1-5, with D possibly matching TRBD1 (6 bases). The sequence derives from a woman in her twenties or thirties who had recovered from COVID-19. The DNA of the CDR3 is TGTGCCAGCAGTTACTTAGGGCGCGGGGGGCGTTTCGGCAATCAGCCCCAGCATTTT. Translated: CASSYLGRGGRFGNQPQHF.